This T cell receptor beta chain originates from a study of cytomegalovirus exposure and HLA in healthy donors. Primers included in the PCR were 60 Vbeta and 13 Jbeta primers. The table came from immunoSEQ multiplex PCR; TCRdb's copy has only in-frame clones and leaves some out. Of 150,000 to 200,000 clones in the sample, 77% are singletons; the top ten hold 7.4%. The CDR3 runs 17 residues. J gave up 3 bases and V 5 bases, and 11 bases lay outside the gene matches. Germline V gene data show CDR1 as MNHEY and CDR2 as SMNVEV (reference sequence). Sequenced material: PBMCs. V is TRBV27 and J is TRBJ2-1; 9 nucleotides match TRBD1. The source is a male donor in good health and CMV-seropositive. The CDR3 here is CASSGLWTGEYYNEQFF. CDR3 DNA sequence: TGTGCCAGCAGTGGGCTGTGGACAGGGGAGTACTACAATGAGCAGTTCTTC.